A single sample is the source of the 21 T cell receptor beta chains below, sequenced in a study of blood T cell repertoires in COVID-19. Clones were sequenced by immunoSEQ multiplex PCR, and TCRdb holds only the in-frame ones, with some missing. The sample has 140,000 to 150,000 clones; about 89% are singletons. The sequenced material came from PBMCs or T cells enriched from blood (not recorded which). These receptors came from a man between 60 and 75 years old who had recovered from COVID-19.

The V call is TRBV5-6, the J call TRBJ2-5; 8 bases line up with TRBD2. This CDR3 is built from 14 residues. CDR1 and CDR2 (germline): SGHDT, YYEEEE. V dropped 0 bases and J dropped 7; count of bases not matched to a gene: 5. The CDR3 is CASSLDGRAGTQYF. The CDR3 bases are TGTGCCAGCAGCTTGGACGGGAGGGCCGGGACCCAGTACTTC. Drawing the rest from reference TRBV5-6 and TRBJ2-5, the complete variable domain is DAGVTQSPTHLIKTRGQQVTLRCSPKSGHDTVSWYQQALGQGPQFIFQYYEEEERQRGNFPDRFSGHQFPNYSSELNVNALLLGDSALYLCASSLDGRAGTQYFGPGTRLLVL.

The gene calls are TRBV4-2 and TRBJ2-2; D is unclear. CDR1 and CDR2 from the germline V gene are LGHNA and YNFKEQ. There are 15 residues in the CDR3. The V gene lost 1 base and the J gene lost 1 base, with 7 bases spanning the gap. The CDR3 nucleotides are TGTGCCAGCAGCCAAGGCCTTAGGAACACCGGGGAGCTGTTTTTT. This translates into CASSQGLRNTGELFF.

The genes are TRBV9 and TRBJ2-7, with D maybe TRBD1 (6 bases). CDR1 SGDLS and CDR2 YYNGEE come from the germline V gene. The CDR3 is made up of 15 amino acids. V lost 1 base and J lost 3, with 14 bases in between. CDR3 coding DNA: TGTGCCAGCAGCGTATCCCGGGACATCAACTACGAGCAGTACTTC. Protein product: CASSVSRDINYEQYF.

The chain is built from TRBV12-3 or TRBV12-4 and TRBJ1-5; D remains unclear. Trimming cost V 6 bases and J 9 bases, with 12 bases left between them. This CDR3 has 12 residues. The CDR3: CASSLGRRPQHF. DNA of the CDR3: TGTGCCAGCAGCCTGGGGAGGCGGCCCCAGCATTTT.

V is TRBV6-5 and J is TRBJ2-1; TRBD2 matches at 8 bases. CDR1 is MNHEY, CDR2 SVGAGI, per germline. The junction had 5 bases not matched to a gene; V was cut back by 6 bases and J by 4 bases. The CDR3 runs to 14 residues. CDR3 nucleotide sequence: TGTGCCAGCAGCTCCGGCGGGGGGTACAATGAGCAGTTCTTC. Protein: CASSSGGGYNEQFF.

V is TRBV11-2 and J is TRBJ2-5, with D maybe TRBD1 (5 bases). Germline assignment: CDR1 SGHAT and CDR2 FQNNGV. The CDR3 runs 13 residues. V shed 6 bases and J shed 2 bases, with 10 bases lying between them. The DNA of the CDR3 is TGTGCCAGCAGGTATACAGGACAAGAGACCCAGTACTTC. Protein: CASRYTGQETQYF.

The chain recombines TRBV29-1 with TRBJ2-7; TRBD2 might be the D (6 bases). This CDR3 contains 14 residues. Trimming took off 7 bases at V and 6 bases at J, with 22 bases between the two ends. Germline lookup yields CDR1 SQVTM and CDR2 ANQGSEA. The CDR3 nucleotides read TGCAGCGCCGCTGCCGGGACTGTAGGAAGCGAGCAGTACTTC. Its protein is CSAAAGTVGSEQYF.

This clone appeared once. The chain combines TRBV20-1 with TRBJ1-2, with a possible D match to TRBD1 (5 bases). Trimming removed 3 bases from V and 1 base from J, with 12 bases in between. This CDR3 has 14 amino acids. Germline V gene data show CDR1 as DFQATT and CDR2 as SNEGSKA (reference sequence). The chain's CDR3 is CSASSRTHNYGYTF. CDR3 nucleotides: TGCAGTGCTAGTTCCCGGACACATAACTATGGCTACACCTTC.

This chain uses TRBV10-1 with TRBJ2-6; D remains unclear. The V end lost 2 bases, the J end lost 0 bases, and 5 bases lay between the germline ends. CDR3 length: 15 amino acids. Germline-derived CDR1 and CDR2 are WNHNN and SYGVQD (reference sequence). For the CDR3, the DNA is TGCGCCAGCAGTGAGAGCCTCTCTGGGGCCAACGTCCTGACTTTC. It is translated as CASSESLSGANVLTF.

The chain combines TRBV5-4 with TRBJ2-1, with TRBD2 identical over 8 bases. The CDR3 sequence is 15 residues long. V was clipped by 1 base and J by 8 bases; unmatched bases: 8. Germline loops: CDR1 SGHNT, CDR2 YYREEE (reference sequence). CDR3 coding DNA: TGTGCCAGCAGCTTGAGGACTAGCCACGTCGATGAGCAGTTCTTC. This gives the protein CASSLRTSHVDEQFF.

The rearrangement uses TRBV6-1 and TRBJ1-2; 7 bases are shared with TRBD1. In germline, CDR1 is MNHNS, CDR2 SASEGT. The CDR3 is 14 amino acids. Trimming at V came to 3 bases and at J to 5 bases, leaving 6 bases not matched to a gene. The CDR3 bases are TGTGCCAGCAGTGACGGAGCGACAGGGTATGGCTACACCTTC. Translation: CASSDGATGYGYTF.

This clone was counted only a few times. CDR3 DNA: TGTGCCAGCAGTACCGGGACAGGGTGGGATTCACCCCTCCACTTT. The encoded protein is CASSTGTGWDSPLHF. This chain joins TRBV28 and TRBJ1-6; TRBD1 matches at 9 bases. V shed 5 bases and J 8 bases; nucleotides not matched to a gene: 7. CDR3 length: 15 residues. The germline CDR1 and CDR2 sequences are MDHEN and SYDVKM. Full variable domain (outside the CDR3, taken from reference TRBV28 and TRBJ1-6): DVKVTQSSRYLVKRTGEKVFLECVQDMDHENMFWYRQDPGLGLRLIYFSYDVKMKEKGDIPEGYSVSREKKERFSLILESASTNQTSMYLCASSTGTGWDSPLHFGNGTRLTVT.

The V and J genes are TRBV19 and TRBJ1-5; TRBD1 agrees at 7 bases. There are 17 residues in the CDR3. The V gene's germline CDR1 is LNHDA and CDR2 SQIVND (reference sequence). The V gene end was trimmed by 3 bases and the J gene end by 1 base; junction bases not matched to a gene: 9. The DNA of the CDR3 is TGTGCCAGTAGTATGGGGGGATCACAGGGGAGCAATCAGCCCCAGCATTTT. It translates to CASSMGGSQGSNQPQHF.

V gene TRBV7-9 combines with J gene TRBJ1-6, with a possible D match to TRBD1 (5 bases). Trimming stripped 5 bases from V and 10 bases from J, with 18 bases between. CDR1 is SEHNR, CDR2 FQNEAQ, per germline (reference sequence). This CDR3 is 15 amino acids long. The CDR3 reads CASSPLAQGVSPLHF. In DNA form, the CDR3 reads TGTGCCAGCAGCCCTCTAGCGCAGGGAGTGTCACCCCTCCACTTT. The full variable domain, completed using reference TRBV7-9 and TRBJ1-6, is DTGVSQNPRHKITKRGQNVTFRCDPISEHNRLYWYRQTLGQGPEFLTYFQNEAQLEKSRLLSDRFSAERPKGSFSTLEIQRTEQGDSAMYLCASSPLAQGVSPLHFGNGTRLTVT.

The rearrangement joins TRBV20-1 to TRBJ2-1; 7 bases are shared with TRBD1. The CDR3 loop spans 11 amino acids. Trimming took 2 bases from V and 10 from J; bases not matched to a gene: 2. The V gene's germline CDR1 is DFQATT and CDR2 SNEGSKA (reference sequence). The DNA of the CDR3 is TGCAGTGCTAGACTGGACAGGGAGCAGTTCTTC. It yields the protein CSARLDREQFF.

This chain joins TRBV7-9 and TRBJ2-3, with D tentatively TRBD1 (6 bases). Trimming left V 0 bases short and J 4 bases short, with 11 bases between. The CDR3 loop spans 15 amino acids. The V gene's germline CDR1 is SEHNR and CDR2 FQNEAQ (reference sequence). CDR3 amino acids: CASSLARGYADTQYF. CDR3 in DNA: TGTGCCAGCAGCTTAGCGAGGGGGTATGCAGATACGCAGTATTTT.

The chain recombines TRBV14 with TRBJ2-1, with 11 nucleotides matching TRBD1. CDR1 SGHDN and CDR2 FVKESK come from the germline V gene. This CDR3 region has 18 residues. The ends lost 2 bases at V and 6 bases at J; junction bases unmatched: 12. The CDR3 region is CASSQRRDRGWTGNEQFF. The CDR3 bases are TGTGCCAGCAGCCAACGCCGGGACAGGGGGTGGACGGGCAATGAGCAGTTCTTC.

The chain couples TRBV18 to TRBJ2-7; D may be TRBD1 (6 bases). V lost 2 bases to trimming and J lost 0 bases, with 14 bases between them. Germline CDR1 and CDR2: KGHSH and LQKENI. CDR3 length: 16 residues. CDR3 DNA sequence: TGTGCCAGCTCACCATCTGGGCAGGGGAGCTCCTACGAGCAGTACTTC. Amino acids: CASSPSGQGSSYEQYF.

Here the CDR3 DNA reads TGTGCCTGGACCACTATAGGGGGTTCTCGGGAAAAACTGTTTTTT. It encodes CAWTTIGGSREKLFF. V and J are TRBV30 and TRBJ1-4, with a tentative D call TRBD1 (6 bases). Trimming pared 4 bases from V and 8 bases from J, leaving 20 bases between. This CDR3 is built from 15 residues. Germline V gives CDR1 GTSNPN, CDR2 SVGIG (reference sequence).

The gene calls are TRBV23-1 and TRBJ1-3, with TRBD1 matching 10 bases. TRBV23-1 is identified as an open reading frame with a role that is uncertain. Trimming took 0 bases from V and 3 from J; bases not matched to a gene: 8. CDR3 length: 18 amino acids. CDR3 DNA sequence: TGCGCCAGCAGTCAATCCTCTCGACAGGGGGCGCTTGGAAACACCATATATTTT. Amino acids: CASSQSSRQGALGNTIYF.

The rearrangement joins TRBV5-4 to TRBJ2-4; TRBD2 matches 10 bases. Per germline, CDR1 SGHNT and CDR2 YYREEE (reference sequence). The trim removed 0 bases at V and 0 bases at J, leaving 9 bases unmatched. The CDR3 consists of 19 residues. The CDR3 protein is CASSLVSSGSLLAKNIQYF. CDR3 in DNA: TGTGCCAGCAGCTTGGTCTCTAGCGGGAGTCTATTAGCCAAAAACATTCAGTACTTC.